Described below is a single TCR beta chain sequence and its context. Its specificity is not known. TCRdb's copy holds only in-frame clones and misses some; the assay was immunoSEQ multiplex PCR. The sample yields 140,000 or so clones, approximately 86% seen once. This entry is derived from a study of cytomegalovirus exposure and HLA in healthy donors. Study context: The same platform was used for the 100 to 150 validation repertoires and the 650 to 800 first-cohort repertoires, a later analysis reported. Overall study findings and caveats: The CMV antigen specificity of a few CMV-associated chains was confirmed through in vitro analysis. The TCR clusters that emerged in the first cohort tended, a later analysis found, to co-occur in the 95 to 150 validation repertoires. Among TCR beta chains, those listed as cytomegalovirus-associated numbered over 150.

Germline V gives CDR1 SGHAT, CDR2 FQDESV (reference sequence). CDR3 length: 14 amino acids. The V gene lost 1 base and the J gene lost 4 bases, with 8 bases spanning the gap. The source of this sequence is a man aged 18 to 29 in good health and CMV-seropositive. This sequence joins TRBV11-1 and TRBJ1-5; no clear D. The sample was PBMCs. The CDR3 protein is CASSLGRFNQPQHF. CDR3 nucleotides: TGTGCCAGCAGCTTAGGCCGGTTTAATCAGCCCCAGCATTTT.